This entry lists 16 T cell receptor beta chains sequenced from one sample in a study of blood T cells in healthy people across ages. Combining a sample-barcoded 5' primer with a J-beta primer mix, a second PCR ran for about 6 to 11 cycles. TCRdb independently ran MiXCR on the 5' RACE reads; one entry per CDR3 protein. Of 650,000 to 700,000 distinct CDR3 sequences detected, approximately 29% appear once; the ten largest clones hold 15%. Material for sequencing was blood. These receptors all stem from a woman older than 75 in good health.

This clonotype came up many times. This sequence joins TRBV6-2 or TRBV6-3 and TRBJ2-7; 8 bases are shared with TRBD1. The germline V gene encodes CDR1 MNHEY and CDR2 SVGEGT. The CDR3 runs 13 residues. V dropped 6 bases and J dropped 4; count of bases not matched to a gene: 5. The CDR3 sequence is CASRPTGEYEQYF. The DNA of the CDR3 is TGTGCCAGCAGACCGACAGGGGAGTACGAGCAGTACTTC.

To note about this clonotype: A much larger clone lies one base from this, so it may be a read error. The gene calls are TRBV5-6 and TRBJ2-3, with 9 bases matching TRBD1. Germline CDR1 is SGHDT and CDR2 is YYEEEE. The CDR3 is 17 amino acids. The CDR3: CVSSLANRGLGTDTQYF. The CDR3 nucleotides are TGTGTCAGCAGCTTGGCCAACAGGGGGCTTGGCACAGATACGCAGTATTTT. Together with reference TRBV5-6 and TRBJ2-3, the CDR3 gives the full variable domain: DAGVTQSPTHLIKTRGQQVTLRCSPKSGHDTVSWYQQALGQGPQFIFQYYEEEERQRGNFPDRFSGHQFPNYSSELNVNALLLGDSALYLCVSSLANRGLGTDTQYFGPGTRLTVL.

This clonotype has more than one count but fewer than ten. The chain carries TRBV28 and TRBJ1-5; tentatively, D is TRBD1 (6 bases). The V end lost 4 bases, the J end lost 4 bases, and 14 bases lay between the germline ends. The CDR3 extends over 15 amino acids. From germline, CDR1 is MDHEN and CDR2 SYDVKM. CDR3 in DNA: TGTGCCAGCAGTTCCCTTAGGGGGGCTAATCAGCCCCAGCATTTT. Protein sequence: CASSSLRGANQPQHF.

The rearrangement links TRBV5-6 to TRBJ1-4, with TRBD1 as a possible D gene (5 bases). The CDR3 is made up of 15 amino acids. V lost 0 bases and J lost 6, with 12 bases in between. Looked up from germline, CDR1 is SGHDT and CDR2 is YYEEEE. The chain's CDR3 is CASSLDGGKDEKLFF. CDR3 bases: TGTGCCAGCAGCTTGGATGGGGGAAAGGATGAAAAACTGTTTTTT.

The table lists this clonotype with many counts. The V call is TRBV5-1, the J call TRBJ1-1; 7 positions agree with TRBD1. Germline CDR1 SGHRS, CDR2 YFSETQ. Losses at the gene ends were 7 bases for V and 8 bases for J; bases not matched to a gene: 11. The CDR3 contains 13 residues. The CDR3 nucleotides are TGCGCCAGCGGTATGACAGGGTACAGGGAAGCTTTCTTT. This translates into CASGMTGYREAFF.

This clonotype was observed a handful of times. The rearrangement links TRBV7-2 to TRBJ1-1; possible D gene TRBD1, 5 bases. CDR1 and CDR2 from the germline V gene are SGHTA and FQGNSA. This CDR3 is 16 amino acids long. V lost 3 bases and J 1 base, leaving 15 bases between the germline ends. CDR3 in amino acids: CASSLVVGAANTEAFF. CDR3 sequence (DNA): TGTGCCAGCAGCTTGGTGGTAGGGGCTGCGAACACTGAAGCTTTCTTT. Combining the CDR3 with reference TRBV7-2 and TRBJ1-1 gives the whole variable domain GAGVSQSPSNKVTEKGKDVELRCDPISGHTALYWYRQSLGQGLEFLIYFQGNSAPDKSGLPSDRFSAERTGGSVSTLTIQRTQQEDSAVYLCASSLVVGAANTEAFFGQGTRLTVV.

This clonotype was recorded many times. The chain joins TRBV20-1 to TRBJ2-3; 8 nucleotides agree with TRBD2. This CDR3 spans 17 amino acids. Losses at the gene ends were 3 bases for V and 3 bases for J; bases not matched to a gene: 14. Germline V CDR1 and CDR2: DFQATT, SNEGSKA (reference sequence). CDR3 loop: CSASGSGGMRRTDTQYF. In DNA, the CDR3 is TGCAGTGCTAGCGGGTCGGGGGGGATGCGCCGGACAGATACGCAGTATTTT.

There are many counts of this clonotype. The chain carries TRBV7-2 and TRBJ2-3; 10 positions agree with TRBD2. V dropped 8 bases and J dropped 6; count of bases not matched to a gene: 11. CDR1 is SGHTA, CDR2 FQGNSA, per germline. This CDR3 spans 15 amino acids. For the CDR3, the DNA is TGTGCCAGCGGAGCTAGCGGGGGCCGTGGGGATACGCAGTATTTT. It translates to CASGASGGRGDTQYF.

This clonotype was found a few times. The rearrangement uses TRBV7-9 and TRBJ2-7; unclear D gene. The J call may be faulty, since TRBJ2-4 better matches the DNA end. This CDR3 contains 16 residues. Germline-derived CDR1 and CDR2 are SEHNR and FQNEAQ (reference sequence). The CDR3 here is CASSASGDSRGNIQYF. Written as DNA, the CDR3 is TGTGCCAGCAGCGCCTCCGGCGACTCACGCGGAAACATTCAGTACTTC.

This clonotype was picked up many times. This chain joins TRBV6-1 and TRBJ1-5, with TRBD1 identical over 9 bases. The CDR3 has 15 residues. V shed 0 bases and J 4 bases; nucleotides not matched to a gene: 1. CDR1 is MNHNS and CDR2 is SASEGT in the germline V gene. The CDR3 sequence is CASSEAGTGNQPQHF. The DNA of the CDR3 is TGTGCCAGCAGTGAAGCCGGGACAGGGAATCAGCCCCAGCATTTT.

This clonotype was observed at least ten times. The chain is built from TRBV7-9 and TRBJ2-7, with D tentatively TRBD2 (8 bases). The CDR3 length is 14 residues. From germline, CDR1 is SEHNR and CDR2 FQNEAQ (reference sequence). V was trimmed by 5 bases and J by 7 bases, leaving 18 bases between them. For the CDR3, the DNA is TGTGCCAGCAGCCTCGCCGGGAGGGGGCTTGAGCAGTACTTC. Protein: CASSLAGRGLEQYF.

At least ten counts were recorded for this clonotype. The CDR3 loop reads CASSLAGQGGLLRSNEQYF. The CDR3, as DNA: TGTGCCAGCAGCTTAGCAGGGCAGGGTGGGCTCCTACGATCCAACGAGCAGTACTTC. The chain joins TRBV7-2 to TRBJ2-7, with a weak D call TRBD1 (5 bases). The CDR3 covers 19 residues. The germline V gene encodes CDR1 SGHTA and CDR2 FQGNSA. Between the trimmed V and J ends, which lost 0 bases and 5 bases, there was a span of 26 bases.

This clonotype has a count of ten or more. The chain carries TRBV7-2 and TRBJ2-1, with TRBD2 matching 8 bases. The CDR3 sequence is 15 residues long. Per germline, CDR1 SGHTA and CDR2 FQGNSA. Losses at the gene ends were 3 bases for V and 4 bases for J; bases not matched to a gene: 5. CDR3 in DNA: TGTGCCAGCAGCTTTCGGCGGGGGGAGTACAATGAGCAGTTCTTC. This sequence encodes CASSFRRGEYNEQFF.

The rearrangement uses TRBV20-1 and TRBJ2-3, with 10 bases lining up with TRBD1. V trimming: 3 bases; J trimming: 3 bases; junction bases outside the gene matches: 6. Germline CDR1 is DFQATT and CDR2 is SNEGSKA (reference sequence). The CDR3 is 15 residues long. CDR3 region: CSASMDRGRTDTQYF. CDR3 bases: TGCAGTGCTAGCATGGACAGGGGGAGGACAGATACGCAGTATTTT.

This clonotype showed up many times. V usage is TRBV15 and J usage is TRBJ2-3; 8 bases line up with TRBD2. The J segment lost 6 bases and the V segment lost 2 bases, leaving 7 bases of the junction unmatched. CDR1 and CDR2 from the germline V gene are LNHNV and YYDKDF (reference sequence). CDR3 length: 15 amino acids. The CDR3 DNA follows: TGTGCCACCAGCAGATCCGGGGGGGCCTTTGATACGCAGTATTTT. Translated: CATSRSGGAFDTQYF.

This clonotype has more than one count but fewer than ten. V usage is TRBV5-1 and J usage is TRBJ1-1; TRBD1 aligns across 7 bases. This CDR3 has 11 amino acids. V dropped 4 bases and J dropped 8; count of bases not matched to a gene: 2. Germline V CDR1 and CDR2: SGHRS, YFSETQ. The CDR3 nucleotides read TGCGCCAGCAGCGCACAGGGGGAAGCTTTCTTT. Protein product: CASSAQGEAFF.